The following is a T cell receptor beta chain sequence with its context. Its antigen specificity is not known. No much larger clone exists at a distance of one base, and base qualities are not known. The cohort consisted of some 670 healthy bone marrow donors. All cohort members were sampled while nominally healthy, although unrecorded immune exposures were likely present. The donor tested CMV seropositive, placing the donor among the roughly 270 seropositive members of the cohort. A peripheral blood sample was collected from each donor, and TCR beta sequencing was performed on peripheral blood mononuclear cells. The Qiagen DNeasy Blood Extraction Kit was used to extract genomic DNA from the blood cell samples. CDR3 length: 16 amino acids, cysteine to phenylalanine. Only the CDR3 DNA stays, 48 bases, in frame from base 1. The germline V gene (reference sequence) supplies CDR1 SEHNR and CDR2 FQNEAQ.

This sample stems from a study of cytomegalovirus exposure and HLA in healthy donors (dated by TCRdb to 2015 to 2018). For the wider study: In an earlier analysis of approximately 640 of the donors, about 270 Gb of sequence data and 90 million to 120 million unique TCR beta sequences from about 180 million T cells were reported. An early release covering just under 650 HLA-typed donors comprised approximately 300 gigabases of sequencing data and roughly 85 million unique TCR sequences. Of the roughly 400 genotyped donors, over 70% fell in the genetic ancestry cluster associated with self-reported Caucasian donors. The study was designed to test whether signatures of past pathogen exposure could be identified by cataloging public T cell receptors. The study profiled the T cell repertoires of hundreds of subjects by immunosequencing and related them to cytomegalovirus serostatus. Besides the first cohort of approximately 710 subjects, a separate validation cohort made up of roughly 120 different subjects was used. The study combined high-throughput TCR immunosequencing, statistical association of individual TCRs with disease status, and machine learning to predict cytomegalovirus infection status. To study patterns of TCR occurrence, a later analysis re-analyzed previously published TCR beta repertoires from 500 to 850 donors and added high-resolution HLA genotyping. Rather than using new phenotypic data, the later analysis identified candidate immune exposures from TCR beta sequences and from how often those sequences occurred across donors. In an earlier analysis of 550 to 700 of the donors, high-throughput TCR beta sequencing was used to judge whether each TCR beta V gene segment behaved as functional or pseudogenic. Donor age, sex, ethnicity and CMV serostatus were compiled together with the repertoire data. A later genetic analysis used genome-wide SNP genotypes for about three fifths of the 666 donors, treating that subset as a discovery cohort. Every discovery cohort repertoire had been produced on one sequencing platform. HLA typing included class I and class II loci at four-digit resolution. The number of typed donors differed by locus: about 620-630 for A, B, C, DRB1 and DQB1; 500 to 550 for DQA1; 606 for DPA1; and about 470 for DPB1. Because of strong linkage in the cohort, 4 to 6 DR-DQ haplotypes were treated as single units for association and clustering. Among some 400 genotyped donors of the cohort, an average of around 240,000 unique TCR beta nucleotide sequences were sequenced per donor, about a sixth of them non-productive. The paper as a whole reports these results and caveats: In a later analysis, HLA-associated TCR beta chains showed more clonal expansion and lower generation probabilities than non-associated chains that were equally common. An earlier analysis of 587 of the donors showed that most TCR beta V segments appeared in productive rearrangements either about 87% or about 30% of the time, which broadly matched IMGT annotations. A later genetic analysis associated a missense DCLRE1C variant with V-gene and J-gene trimming of TCR beta chains, and an independent cohort replicated the association. Assigning TCR associations to individual alleles was difficult when HLA alleles, especially DR and DQ, strongly co-occurred. A cluster of highly shared sequence variants was judged likely to be a technical artifact of the sequencing pipeline. A later genetic analysis reported fewer N-insertions in productive TCRs among donors in an Asian-associated ancestry cluster than the roughly 700-donor mean. According to a later analysis, TCR association rates differed among HLA loci, with DRB1 alleles showing the most associated TCRs and HLA-C alleles showing the fewest. A later analysis found that most CMV-associated TCR beta chains appeared HLA-restricted, with HLA associations seemingly driven largely by CMV exposure. Seventeen rarely observed V segments, including chromosome 9 orphons, were excluded from the earlier analysis of 550 to 700 of the donors because counts were too low. The only immune exposure information available for the cohort was CMV serostatus. According to a later analysis, parvovirus B19, influenza, CMV and Epstein-Barr virus appeared linked to several top co-occurrence clusters. In vitro tests confirmed that three of the cytomegalovirus-associated TCR beta chains recognize cytomegalovirus antigens. Because some donors lacked HLA typing at each locus, the association tests relied only on the typed subset. The authors suggested that the approach could potentially be generalized to other disease states and immunological phenotypes. Correlated functional status among segregating V segments might be attributable to linkage disequilibrium, but an unknown experimental factor could not be ruled out. Because the 87-base-pair reads could not distinguish some IMGT-functional V segments, including TRBV6-2 and TRBV6-3, those segments were excluded. Only TCR beta chains were sequenced in this cohort, and the absence of alpha or paired-chain data limited detectable features. Roughly uniform sequencing depth across donors was assumed in presence/absence analyses, although this assumption may not hold. A further reported finding was that TCR beta sequences accurately predicted the HLA-A and HLA-B alleles for most subjects in the first cohort. In the study, about 150 TCR beta chains were listed as associated with cytomegalovirus. Most TCR sequences were observed very rarely across donors, whereas some public TCRs were present in many individuals. At a false discovery rate of 0.05, a later analysis linked about 17,000 TCR beta sequences to specific HLA alleles. Cytomegalovirus status was reported to be diagnosed by the classifier with high specificity and sensitivity in both the original and validation cohorts.

The library was made by the immunoSEQ multiplex PCR assay. For the multiplex PCR, a mixture combining 60 forward primers for TCR Vbeta segments and 13 reverse primers for TCR Jbeta segments was used. Amplification of the CDR3 region of rearranged TCR beta genes was performed with a multiplex PCR assay on genomic DNA. The Illumina HiSeq System was used to sequence the amplified TCR beta libraries as 87-base-pair reads. Regarding the original processing steps: A later analysis counted 65 million to 90 million unique TCR beta chains across the 666 repertoires, and roughly 9.9 million of these chains were shared by at least two donors. To remove PCR and sequencing errors, raw reads were error-corrected and collapsed into unique sequences using a nearest-neighbor algorithm that merged closely related sequences. V, D and J gene segments were assigned by aligning CDR3 sequences to IMGT reference sequences. For a sequence to be retained, a match of at least six nucleotides was required to both a V gene segment and a J gene segment. A rearrangement counted as productive if the CDR3 had no stop codons and remained in frame with V and J, and every other rearrangement counted as non-productive. CDR3 was defined by IMGT convention, running from the second conserved V-encoded cysteine to the conserved J-encoded phenylalanine. The earlier analysis of roughly 590 of the donors excluded any sequence lacking an unambiguous match to a single V gene segment. In an earlier analysis of a few hundred of the donors, V segments were called functional above 56.7% productive rearrangements and were called segregating when the between-donor standard deviation exceeded 5%. To diagnose cytomegalovirus status from the catalog of TCR beta chain sequences, a statistical classification framework was built. In a later analysis, V and J genes were assigned by comparing TCR nucleotide sequences against IMGT/GENE-DB human TR gene sequences. In a later analysis, CDR3 sequences and most-parsimonious VDJ recombination scenarios were assigned using the TCRdist pipeline. A later analysis defined each TCR beta chain by its CDR3 amino acid sequence plus V-gene family, and excluded reads lacking a unique V-gene family. To address suspected cross-contamination and a sequencing artifact, a later analysis removed 550 to 750 highly shared, low-generation-probability nucleotide sequences. For each public chain, a later analysis derived a clonal expansion index from normalized ranks of inferred template counts within each repertoire. Generation probabilities in a later analysis came from a VDJ recombination model fitted to out-of-frame rearrangements, and those results were checked against IGoR. In a later analysis, hypergeometric tests were used to score TCR-TCR, TCR-HLA and TCR-CMV co-occurrence, with a repertoire-size bias correction applied to TCR pairs. A later analysis estimated false discovery rates by permuting HLA or CMV assignments 20 times. In a later analysis, co-occurring TCRs were grouped using DBSCAN, and TCRdist sequence similarity was added for clustering within HLA-allele-positive subsets. Repertoires with fewer than 30,000 or more than 120,000 public chains were left out of co-occurrence clustering, as were a few repertoires with anomalous nucleotide sharing. What TCRdb holds here is the immuneACCESS table cut down to in-frame rearrangements. Part of the clones is not present; checked against another copy, under half of the missing clones reflect an unresolved V gene, and the others are unexplained. That table supplies the V and J calls and clone size; D and trimming were determined from the DNA. For this sample the table gives 90,000 to 120,000 clones, of which about 74% were detected only once. The ten largest clones take up about 15% of the sample.

This TCR derives from a woman aged 40 to 55 in good health and CMV-seropositive. The source material was PBMCs. Recombination joined TRBV7-9 with TRBJ2-5, with 9 bases in between that match TRBD1. The J call may be mistaken, given a closer DNA end match to TRBJ2-7. This receptor has the CDR3 CASSYPVDRGTYEQYF. The sequence in DNA is TGTGCCAGCAGTTACCCTGTCGACAGGGGGACCTACGAGCAGTACTTC.